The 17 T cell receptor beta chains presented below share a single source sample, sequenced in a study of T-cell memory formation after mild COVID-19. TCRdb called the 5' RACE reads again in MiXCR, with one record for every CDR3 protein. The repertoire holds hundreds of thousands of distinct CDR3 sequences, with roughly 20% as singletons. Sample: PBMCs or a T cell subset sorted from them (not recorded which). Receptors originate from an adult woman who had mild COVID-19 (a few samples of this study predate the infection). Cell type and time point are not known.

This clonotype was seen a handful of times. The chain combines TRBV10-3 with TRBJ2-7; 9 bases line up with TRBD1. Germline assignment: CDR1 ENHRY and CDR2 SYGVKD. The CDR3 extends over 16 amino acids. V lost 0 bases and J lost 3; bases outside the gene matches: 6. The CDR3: CAISESRQGENYEQYF. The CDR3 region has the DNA TGTGCCATCAGTGAGTCGCGACAGGGGGAAAACTACGAGCAGTACTTC.

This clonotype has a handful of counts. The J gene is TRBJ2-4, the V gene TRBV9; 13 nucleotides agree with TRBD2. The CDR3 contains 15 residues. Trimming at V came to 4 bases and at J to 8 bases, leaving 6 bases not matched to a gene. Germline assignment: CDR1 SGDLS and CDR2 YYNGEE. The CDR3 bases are TGTGCCAGCAGCTCCCGACTAGCGGGAGGTGACATTCAGTACTTC. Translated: CASSSRLAGGDIQYF.

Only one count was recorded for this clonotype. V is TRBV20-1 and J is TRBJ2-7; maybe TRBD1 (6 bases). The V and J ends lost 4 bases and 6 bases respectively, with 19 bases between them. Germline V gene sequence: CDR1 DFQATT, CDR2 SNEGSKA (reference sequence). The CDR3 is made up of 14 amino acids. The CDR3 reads CSAIDQQGLVEQYF. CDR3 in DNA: TGCAGTGCTATCGACCAACAGGGATTGGTCGAGCAGTACTTC.

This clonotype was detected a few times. The CDR3 loop is CSALSPVSVYGYTF. As DNA, the CDR3 is TGCAGTGCCCTCAGTCCGGTATCCGTCTATGGCTACACCTTC. The J gene is TRBJ1-2, the V gene TRBV20-1, with no clear D. In germline, CDR1 is DFQATT, CDR2 SNEGSKA (reference sequence). The CDR3 has 14 residues. V lost 6 bases, J lost 4 bases, and 18 bases lay in between.

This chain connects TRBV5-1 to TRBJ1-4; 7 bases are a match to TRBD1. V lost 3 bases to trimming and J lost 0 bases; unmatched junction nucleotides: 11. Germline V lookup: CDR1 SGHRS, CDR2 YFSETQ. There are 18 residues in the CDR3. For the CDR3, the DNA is TGCGCCAGCAGCTCCCAACAGGGGCCCCCGGCAACTAATGAAAAACTGTTTTTT. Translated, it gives CASSSQQGPPATNEKLFF.

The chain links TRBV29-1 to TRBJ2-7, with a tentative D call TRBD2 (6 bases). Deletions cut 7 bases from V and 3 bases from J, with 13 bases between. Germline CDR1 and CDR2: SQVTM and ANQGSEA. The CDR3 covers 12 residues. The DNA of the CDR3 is TGCAGCGCGCGGGACGGCCACTACGAGCAGTACTTC. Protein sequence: CSARDGHYEQYF.

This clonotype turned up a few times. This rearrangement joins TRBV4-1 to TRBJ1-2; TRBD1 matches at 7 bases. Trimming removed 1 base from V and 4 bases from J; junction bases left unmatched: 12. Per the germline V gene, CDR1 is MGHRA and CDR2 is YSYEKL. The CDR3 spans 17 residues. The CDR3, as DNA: TGCGCCAGCAGCCAAGGGCCGAGACAGGGTAAGGGCTATGGCTACACCTTC. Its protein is CASSQGPRQGKGYGYTF.

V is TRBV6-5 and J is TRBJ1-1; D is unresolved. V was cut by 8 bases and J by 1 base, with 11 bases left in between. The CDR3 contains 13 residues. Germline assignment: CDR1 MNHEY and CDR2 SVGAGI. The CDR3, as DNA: TGTGCCAGCTCCCAGTCTCAGAACACTGAAGCTTTCTTT. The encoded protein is CASSQSQNTEAFF.

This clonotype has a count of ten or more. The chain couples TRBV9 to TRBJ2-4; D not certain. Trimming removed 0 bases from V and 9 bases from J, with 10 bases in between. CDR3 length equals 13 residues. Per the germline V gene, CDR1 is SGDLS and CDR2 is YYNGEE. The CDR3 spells CASSVESESIQYF. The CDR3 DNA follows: TGTGCCAGCAGCGTAGAATCAGAGAGCATTCAGTACTTC.

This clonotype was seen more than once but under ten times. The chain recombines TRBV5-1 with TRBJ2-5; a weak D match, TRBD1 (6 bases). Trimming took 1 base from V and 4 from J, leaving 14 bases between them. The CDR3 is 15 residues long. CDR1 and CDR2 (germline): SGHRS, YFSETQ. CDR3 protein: CASSLFATGGETQYF. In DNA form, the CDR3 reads TGCGCCAGCAGCTTGTTCGCGACAGGAGGAGAGACCCAGTACTTC.

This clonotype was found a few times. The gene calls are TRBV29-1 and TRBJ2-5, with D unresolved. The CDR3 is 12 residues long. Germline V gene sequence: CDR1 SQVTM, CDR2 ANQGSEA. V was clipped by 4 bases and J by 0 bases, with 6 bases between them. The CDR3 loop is CSVAGYQETQYF. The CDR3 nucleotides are TGCAGCGTTGCGGGCTACCAAGAGACCCAGTACTTC. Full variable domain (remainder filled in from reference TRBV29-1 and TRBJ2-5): SAVISQKPSRDICQRGTSLTIQCQVDSQVTMMFWYRQQPGQSLTLIATANQGSEATYESGFVIDKFPISRPNLTFSTLTVSNMSPEDSSIYLCSVAGYQETQYFGPGTRLLVL.

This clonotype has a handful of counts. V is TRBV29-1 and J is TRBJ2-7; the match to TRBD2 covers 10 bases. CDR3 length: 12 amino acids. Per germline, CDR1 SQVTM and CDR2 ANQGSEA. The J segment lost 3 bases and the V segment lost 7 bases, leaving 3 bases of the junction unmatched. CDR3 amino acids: CSAWTSGYEQYF. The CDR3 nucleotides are TGCAGCGCTTGGACTAGCGGCTACGAGCAGTACTTC.

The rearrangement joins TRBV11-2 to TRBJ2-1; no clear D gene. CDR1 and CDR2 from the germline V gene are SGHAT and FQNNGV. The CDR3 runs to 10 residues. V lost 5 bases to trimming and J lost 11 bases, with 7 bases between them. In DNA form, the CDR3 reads TGTGCCAGCAGCGCAGATAAGCAGTTCTTC. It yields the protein CASSADKQFF.

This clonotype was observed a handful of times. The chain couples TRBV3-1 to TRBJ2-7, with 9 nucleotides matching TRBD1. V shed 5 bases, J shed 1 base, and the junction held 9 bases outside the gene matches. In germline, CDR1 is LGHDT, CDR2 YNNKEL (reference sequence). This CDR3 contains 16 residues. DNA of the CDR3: TGTGCCAGCAGCACCGAGGGACAGGGAACTTCCTACGAGCAGTACTTC. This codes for CASSTEGQGTSYEQYF.

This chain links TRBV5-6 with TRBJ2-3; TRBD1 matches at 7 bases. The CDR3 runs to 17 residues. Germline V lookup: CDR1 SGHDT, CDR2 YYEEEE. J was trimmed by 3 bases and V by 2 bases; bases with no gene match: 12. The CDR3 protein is CASSFGRQGLGTDTQYF. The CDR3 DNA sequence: TGTGCCAGCAGCTTCGGACGACAGGGATTGGGTACAGATACGCAGTATTTT.

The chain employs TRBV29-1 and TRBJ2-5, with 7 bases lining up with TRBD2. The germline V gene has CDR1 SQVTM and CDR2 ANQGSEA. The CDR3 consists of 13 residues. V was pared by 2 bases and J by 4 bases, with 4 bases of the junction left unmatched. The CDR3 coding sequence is TGCAGCGTTGAAAGGGGACTAATAGAGACCCAGTACTTC. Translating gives CSVERGLIETQYF. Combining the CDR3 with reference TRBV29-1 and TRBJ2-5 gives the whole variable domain SAVISQKPSRDICQRGTSLTIQCQVDSQVTMMFWYRQQPGQSLTLIATANQGSEATYESGFVIDKFPISRPNLTFSTLTVSNMSPEDSSIYLCSVERGLIETQYFGPGTRLLVL.

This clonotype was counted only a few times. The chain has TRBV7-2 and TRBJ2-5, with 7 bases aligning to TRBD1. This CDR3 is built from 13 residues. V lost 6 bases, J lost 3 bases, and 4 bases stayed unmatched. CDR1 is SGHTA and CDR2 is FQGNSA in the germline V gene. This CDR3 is CASSQDRKETQYF. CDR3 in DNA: TGTGCCAGCAGTCAGGACAGGAAAGAGACCCAGTACTTC.